The source of this T cell receptor beta chain is a study of T cell responses to AZD1222 COVID-19 vaccine. Study-wide points: Spike-wide vaccine-associated CD4 TCRs dominated at 160-218 and 743-854. It should be noted that donors were predominantly white British and more often female, and clonal diversity was possibly underestimated. Repertoires were sampled only after the peak T cell response.

Method: immunoSEQ multiplex PCR; TCRdb's copy keeps in-frame clones and lacks some. The data hold fewer than 65,000 clones, with about 89% observed a single time. As concerns this clone: Antigen: not known.

The origin of this receptor is an adult who received the AZD1222 COVID-19 vaccine. The sequences come from peripheral blood, collected 28 days after the second AZD1222 dose.

The CDR3 DNA sequence: TGTGCCAGCAGCCAAGATAGGATAGGGGGGCAAGAGACCCAGTACTTC. Encoded protein: CASSQDRIGGQETQYF. The genes are TRBV3-1 (or the pseudogene TRBV3-2) and TRBJ2-5; D may match TRBD1 or TRBD2 (6 bases each). CDR1 and CDR2 from the germline V gene are LGHDT and YNNKEL (reference sequence). The CDR3 has 16 residues. V was clipped by 0 bases and J by 2 bases, with 13 bases between them.